This is a list of T cell receptor beta chains from one sample in a study of OX40 agonist ivuxolimab in advanced cancers. Produced via immunoSEQ multiplex PCR; TCRdb's table is partial and in-frame only. The sample holds tens of thousands of clones; under 90% are singletons and the top ten take 0.95% to 1.5%. Here the sequenced sample was CD4+ or CD8+ T cells sorted from blood, taken in a trial of the OX40 agonist ivuxolimab. Receptors originate from an adult with an advanced solid tumor such as melanoma, head and neck, liver or kidney cancer. Each CDR3 is given with its conserved first and last residue. D genes are given only for firm matches. A row's size may be missing; if present it is once, few, many or a size class.

>TRBV7-2|TRBJ1-1|NA|NA
CASSQGYTEAFF
TGTGCCAGCAGCCAGGGTTACACTGAAGCTTTCTTT
>TRBV23-1|TRBJ2-1|NA|NA
CASPHNEQFF
TGCGCCTCCCCCCACAATGAGCAGTTCTTC
>TRBV7-6|TRBJ2-3|NA|NA
CASSLDLGDHTQYF
TGTGCCAGCAGCTTAGATTTAGGGGACCATACGCAGTATTTT
>TRBV12-5|TRBJ1-3|NA|TRBD1
CASGLVPWTGYSGNTIYF
TGTGCTAGTGGTTTGGTTCCTTGGACAGGGTACTCTGGAAACACCATATATTTT
>TRBV6-5|TRBJ1-3|NA|NA
CASSYNIRGGNTIYF
TGTGCCAGCAGTTACAATATCAGGGGAGGTAACACCATATATTTT
>TRBV11-2|TRBJ1-2|NA|NA
CASSLEAGSSYGYTF
TGTGCCAGCAGCTTAGAGGCAGGATCCTCCTATGGCTACACCTTC
>TRBV28|TRBJ2-7|NA|NA
CASTPFGGTDYEQYF
TGTGCCAGCACCCCTTTTGGAGGGACCGACTACGAGCAGTACTTC
>TRBV4-2|TRBJ2-1|NA|TRBD1
CASSQVGQGVIEQFF
TGTGCCAGCAGCCAAGTCGGGCAGGGGGTTATTGAGCAGTTCTTC
>TRBV4-1|TRBJ1-5|NA|NA
CASSQEPGGNQPQHF
TGCGCCAGCAGCCAAGAACCGGGCGGGAATCAGCCCCAGCATTTT
>TRBV10-3|TRBJ1-1|few|NA
CAISESMGTEAFF
TGTGCCATCAGTGAGTCGATGGGCACTGAAGCTTTCTTT
>TRBV11-2|TRBJ1-1|NA|NA
CASSLDVDTEAFF
TGTGCCAGCAGCTTAGATGTGGACACTGAAGCTTTCTTT
>TRBV5-1|TRBJ2-2|NA|NA
CASSPARGRDTGELFF
TGCGCCAGCAGCCCCGCCAGGGGGAGGGACACCGGGGAGCTGTTTTTT
>TRBV9|TRBJ2-5|NA|TRBD2
CASSARSGGAGETQYF
TGTGCCAGCAGCGCACGTAGCGGGGGGGCAGGGGAGACCCAGTACTTC
>TRBV19|TRBJ2-5|NA|TRBD2
CASSIEAGMETQYF
TGTGCCAGTAGTATAGAAGCGGGGATGGAGACCCAGTACTTC
>TRBV11-2|TRBJ1-1|NA|NA
CASSPELPGLTEAFF
TGTGCCAGCAGCCCGGAACTTCCAGGGTTGACTGAAGCTTTCTTT
>TRBV19|TRBJ1-4|NA|NA
CASSRAGRTTNEKLFF
TGTGCCAGTAGTCGGGCAGGGCGAACAACTAATGAAAAACTGTTTTTT
>TRBV7-9|TRBJ2-7|NA|TRBD2
CASSLVRATSSEQYF
TGTGCCAGCAGCTTAGTTCGTGCGACTAGCTCCGAGCAGTACTTC
>TRBV7-9|TRBJ2-7|NA|TRBD1
CASSPPIRQGMYEQYF
TGTGCCAGCAGCCCGCCCATCCGACAGGGGATGTACGAGCAGTACTTC
>TRBV2|TRBJ1-5|NA|NA
CASKNSNQPQHF
TGTGCCAGCAAAAACTCAAATCAGCCCCAGCATTTT
>TRBV30|TRBJ1-2|NA|TRBD1
CAWRLQGGSYGYTF
TGTGCCTGGAGGCTACAGGGGGGAAGCTATGGCTACACCTTC
>TRBV4-3|TRBJ2-1|NA|NA
CASSQEGTSYNEQFF
TGCGCCAGCAGCCAAGAAGGGACATCTTACAATGAGCAGTTCTTC
>TRBV11-2|TRBJ1-2|NA|NA
CASSGTGAYGYTF
TGTGCCAGCAGCGGGACCGGGGCTTATGGCTACACCTTC
>TRBV4-3|TRBJ2-5|few|NA
CASSQGVWTERETQYF
TGCGCCAGCAGCCAAGGCGTTTGGACGGAGAGGGAGACCCAGTACTTC
>TRBV7-8|TRBJ2-7|NA|TRBD2
CASSLVGTSGGSSPHSYEQYF
TGTGCCAGCAGCTTAGTAGGGACTAGCGGGGGGTCCTCACCTCACTCCTACGAGCAGTACTTC
>TRBV4-1|TRBJ1-5|NA|NA
CASSLLSDRNQPQHF
TGCGCCAGCAGCCTACTAAGTGACAGAAATCAGCCCCAGCATTTT
>TRBV5-1|TRBJ2-7|once|NA
CASSLRELPFSYEQYF
TGCGCCAGCAGCCTACGTGAACTCCCTTTCAGCTACGAGCAGTACTTC
>TRBV5-1|TRBJ1-3|NA|NA
CASSLTGSGNTIYF
TGCGCCAGCAGCTTGACAGGATCTGGAAACACCATATATTTT
>TRBV19|TRBJ2-2|medium-sized|NA
CASSIGGSGYTGELFF
TGTGCCAGTAGTATTGGAGGGTCGGGGTACACCGGGGAGCTGTTTTTT